These 11 T cell receptor beta chains came from one sample sequenced in a study of T cells in Graves' hyperthyroidism and ophthalmopathy. Researchers amplified the TCR beta CDR3 regions from RNA transcripts. The HTBI set primed first-round TCR CDR3 RT-PCR. TCRdb fed the multiplex PCR reads into MiXCR, producing one record per CDR3 protein. The data hold fewer than 450,000 distinct CDR3 sequences, with roughly a sixth observed a single time. Sequences were obtained from blood. Source of these receptors: a woman aged 25 to 45 with Graves' hyperthyroidism that later progressed to Graves' ophthalmopathy.

The rearrangement uses TRBV4-2 and TRBJ2-5; 11 bases map to TRBD1. V trimming: 1 base; J trimming: 2 bases; junction bases outside the gene matches: 3. CDR1 is LGHNA, CDR2 YNFKEQ, per germline. CDR3 length: 16 amino acids. The CDR3 DNA reads as TGTGCCAGCAGCCAAGGGGGACAGGGGGGACAAGAGACCCAGTACTTC. It encodes CASSQGGQGGQETQYF.

The chain combines TRBV14 with TRBJ2-6; D might be TRBD1 (6 bases). This CDR3 spans 19 amino acids. V lost 4 bases and J 1 base, leaving 20 bases between the germline ends. Germline CDR1 reads SGHDN; CDR2 reads FVKESK. CDR3 DNA: TGTGCCAGCAGCCCAAGTATGTCTGGGGGCAGGTCTGGGGCCAACGTCCTGACTTTC. It yields the protein CASSPSMSGGRSGANVLTF. Based on the CDR3 plus reference TRBV14 and TRBJ2-6, the full variable domain is EAGVTQFPSHSVIEKGQTVTLRCDPISGHDNLYWYRRVMGKEIKFLLHFVKESKQDESGMPNNRFLAERTGGTYSTLKVQPAELEDSGVYFCASSPSMSGGRSGANVLTFGAGSRLTVL.

Details on this clonotype: Possible read error: a much larger clone is one base away. This chain uses TRBV18 with TRBJ2-3; unclear D gene. With 7 bases removed from V and 4 bases from J, the gap between germline ends came to 18 bases. Germline assignment: CDR1 KGHSH and CDR2 LQKENI. There are 15 residues in the CDR3. CDR3 coding DNA: TGTGCCAGCTTCCCCCGCGGAGCTACGGCAGATACGCAGTATTTT. It specifies CASFPRGATADTQYF.

In regard to this clonotype: A read error may be the cause here, since a much bigger clone is one base away. CDR3 nucleotides: TGTGCCAGCAGCTTAGCCGTGCCTCGGCAGGATAGCAATCAGCCCCGGCATTTT. Amino acid sequence: CASSLAVPRQDSNQPRHF. The rearrangement uses TRBV11-2 and TRBJ1-5; D remains unclear. The CDR3 spans 18 residues. Germline-derived CDR1 and CDR2 are SGHAT and FQNNGV.

The chain carries TRBV7-9 and TRBJ2-3; D is uncertain. This CDR3 has 15 amino acids. Looked up from germline, CDR1 is SEHNR and CDR2 is FQNEAQ (reference sequence). V gave up 3 bases and J gave up 2 bases, with 12 bases separating them. The CDR3 DNA follows: TGTGCCAGCAGCTTCGTGGCCATCAACACAGATACGCAGTATTTT. Its protein is CASSFVAINTDTQYF.

This clonotype was seen repeatedly, ten times or more. The rearrangement uses TRBV28 and TRBJ1-2; 7 bases fit TRBD1. The CDR3 contains 13 residues. Germline trimming cut 10 bases from V and 4 bases from J; bases unmatched to any gene: 9. Germline V gene sequence: CDR1 MDHEN, CDR2 SYDVKM. The CDR3: CATDPQGIYGYTF. In DNA form, the CDR3 reads TGTGCCACCGACCCACAGGGGATCTATGGCTACACCTTC.

This chain connects TRBV5-1 to TRBJ1-3; D remains ambiguous. The CDR3 extends over 16 amino acids. Trimming removed 2 bases at V and 0 bases at J, with 12 bases between. Germline assignment: CDR1 SGHRS and CDR2 YFSETQ. The CDR3 sequence: CASSLGRTHSGNTIYF. CDR3 nucleotides: TGCGCCAGCAGCTTAGGACGGACCCACTCTGGAAACACCATATATTTT.

This clonotype was detected a few times. The chain combines TRBV7-9 with TRBJ1-2, with 9 bases fitting TRBD1. The CDR3 runs 15 residues. Unmatched junction bases numbered 9, after V lost 8 bases and J lost 2 bases. The germline V gene has CDR1 SEHNR and CDR2 FQNEAQ (reference sequence). CDR3 sequence: CASPPDRGINYGYTF. The CDR3 nucleotides read TGTGCCAGCCCCCCGGACAGGGGCATCAACTATGGCTACACCTTC.

The sample holds many counts of this clonotype. V and J are TRBV20-1 and TRBJ1-1; 9 nucleotides line up with TRBD1. CDR1 and CDR2 (germline): DFQATT, SNEGSKA (reference sequence). CDR3 size: 13 residues. V lost 3 bases and J lost 5; bases outside the gene matches: 4. The CDR3 DNA reads as TGCAGTGCTAGGACAGGGGGTTGGACTGAAGCTTTCTTT. It yields the protein CSARTGGWTEAFF.

The chain carries TRBV7-9 and TRBJ2-1; 10 positions match TRBD2. J was trimmed by 3 bases and V by 1 base; bases with no gene match: 12. In germline, CDR1 is SEHNR, CDR2 FQNEAQ (reference sequence). This CDR3 contains 19 residues. The CDR3 DNA is TGTGCCAGCAGCTTAGGATCCAGCGGGGGGGTCCCCCACTACAATGAGCAGTTCTTC. Its protein is CASSLGSSGGVPHYNEQFF.

V usage is TRBV4-1 and J usage is TRBJ2-7, with 16 bases matching TRBD2. V was pared by 3 bases and J by 2 bases, with 4 bases of the junction left unmatched. The length of the CDR3 is 17 residues. Germline CDR1 is MGHRA and CDR2 is YSYEKL. As DNA, the CDR3 is TGCGCCAGCAGCCACGGGACTAGCGGGGGGGCCGCCTACGAGCAGTACTTC. Protein: CASSHGTSGGAAYEQYF.